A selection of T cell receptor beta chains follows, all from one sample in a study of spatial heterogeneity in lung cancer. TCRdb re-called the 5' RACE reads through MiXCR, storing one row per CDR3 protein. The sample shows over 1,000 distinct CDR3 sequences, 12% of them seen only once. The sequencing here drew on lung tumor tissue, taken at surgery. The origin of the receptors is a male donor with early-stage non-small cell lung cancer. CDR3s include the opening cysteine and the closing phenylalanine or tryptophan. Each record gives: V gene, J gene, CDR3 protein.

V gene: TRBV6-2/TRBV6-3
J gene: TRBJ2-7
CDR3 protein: CASGRDSYEQYF

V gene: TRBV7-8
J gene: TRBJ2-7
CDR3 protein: CASSLAPGSAPAYEQYF

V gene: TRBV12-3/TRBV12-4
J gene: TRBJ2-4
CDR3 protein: CASSLRMGGPKNIQYF

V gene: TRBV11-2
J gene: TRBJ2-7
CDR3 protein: CASSLGPGGGYEQYF

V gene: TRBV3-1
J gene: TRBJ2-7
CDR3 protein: CASSLPGTGVTEQYF

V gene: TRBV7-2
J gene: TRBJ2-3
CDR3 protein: CASSSGLAGGSADTQYF

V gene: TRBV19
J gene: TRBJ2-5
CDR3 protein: CASSEGRQETQYF

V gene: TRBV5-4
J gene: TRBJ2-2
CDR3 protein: CASSLNRGSTGELFF

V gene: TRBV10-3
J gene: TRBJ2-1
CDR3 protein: CAIRTGSGAYNEQFF

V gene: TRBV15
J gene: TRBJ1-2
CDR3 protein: CATSRGEGYTF

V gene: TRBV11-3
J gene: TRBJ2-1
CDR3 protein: CASSTRDGPHHNEQFF

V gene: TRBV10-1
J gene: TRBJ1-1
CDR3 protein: CASSDKASGGLNTEAFF

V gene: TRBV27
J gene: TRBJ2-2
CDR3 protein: CASSLGLAGFDTGELFF

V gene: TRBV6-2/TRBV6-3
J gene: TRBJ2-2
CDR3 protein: CASSYSRGTGGTGELFF

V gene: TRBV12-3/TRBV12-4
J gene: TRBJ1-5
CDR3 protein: CASSLFGPRSNQPQHF

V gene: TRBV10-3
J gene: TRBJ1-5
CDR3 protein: CATSGGSNQPQHF

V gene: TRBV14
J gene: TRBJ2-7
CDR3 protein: CASSQAFGKTGGGGEQYF

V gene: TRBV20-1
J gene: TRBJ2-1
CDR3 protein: CSARIPGTGFGLGNEQFF

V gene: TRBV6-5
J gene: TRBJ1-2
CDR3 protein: CASSYSPGSGYTF

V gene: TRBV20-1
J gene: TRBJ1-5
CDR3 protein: CSARGVGGHNQPQHF

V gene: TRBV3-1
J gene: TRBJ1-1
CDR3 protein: CASSQDGGYATEAFF

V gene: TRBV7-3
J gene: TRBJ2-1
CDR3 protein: CASSSDRAGNEQFF

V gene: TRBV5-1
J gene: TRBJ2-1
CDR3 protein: CASSLMSGNNEQFF

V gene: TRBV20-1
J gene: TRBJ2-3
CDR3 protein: CSANVRAGDTQYF

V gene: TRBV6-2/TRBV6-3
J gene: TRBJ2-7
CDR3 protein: CASSYVGTYEQYF

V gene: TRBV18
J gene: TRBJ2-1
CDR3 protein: CASSPDGPSSYNEQFF

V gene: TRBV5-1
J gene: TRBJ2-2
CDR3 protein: CASAGGTLHRELFF

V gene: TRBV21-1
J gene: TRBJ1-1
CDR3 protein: CASSKVAQGSEAFF

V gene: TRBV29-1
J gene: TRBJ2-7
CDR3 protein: CSVSVAGVGNEQYF

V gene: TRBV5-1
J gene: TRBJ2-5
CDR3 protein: CASSIWGQGQETQYF

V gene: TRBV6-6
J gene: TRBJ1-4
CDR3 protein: CASNGGGGEKLFF

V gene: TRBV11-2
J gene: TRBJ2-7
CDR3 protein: CASSLTSEGSYEQYF

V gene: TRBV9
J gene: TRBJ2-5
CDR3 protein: CASGLAGSKTQYF

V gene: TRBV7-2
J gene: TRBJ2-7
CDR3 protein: CASSLDPGFGEQYF

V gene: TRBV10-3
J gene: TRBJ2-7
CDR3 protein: CASSAGNYEQYF

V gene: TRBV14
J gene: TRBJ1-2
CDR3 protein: CASSQDIVDYGYTF

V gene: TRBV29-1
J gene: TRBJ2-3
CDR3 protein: CSVEGGALSTDTQYF

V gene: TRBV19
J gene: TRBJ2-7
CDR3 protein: CASSIEATRHYEQYF

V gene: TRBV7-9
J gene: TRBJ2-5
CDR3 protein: CASSLSLDGQETQYF

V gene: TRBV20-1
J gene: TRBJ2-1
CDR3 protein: CSARVPSWQVGASYNEQFF

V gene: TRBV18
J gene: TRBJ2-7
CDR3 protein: CASSPTSGAPYEQYF

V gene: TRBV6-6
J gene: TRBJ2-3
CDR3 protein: CASSYGPDTQYF

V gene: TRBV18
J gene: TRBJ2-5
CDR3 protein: CASSPGPTSPRVETQYF

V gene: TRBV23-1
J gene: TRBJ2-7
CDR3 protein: CASRYRPWAGRGYEQYF

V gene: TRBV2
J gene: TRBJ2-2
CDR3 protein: CASSALAGPTGELFF

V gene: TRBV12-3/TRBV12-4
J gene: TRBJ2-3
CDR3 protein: CASSPSLAGVTDTQYF

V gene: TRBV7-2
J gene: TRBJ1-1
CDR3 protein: CASSLSIGGTEAFF

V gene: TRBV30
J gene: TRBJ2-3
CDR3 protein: CAWTNTDTQYF

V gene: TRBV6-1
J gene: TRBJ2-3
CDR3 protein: CASSLRSGSYLTDTQYF